A selection of T cell receptor beta chains follows, all from one sample in a study of tumor and adjacent non-tumor tissue in lung cancer. TCRdb re-called the multiplex PCR reads through MiXCR, storing one row per CDR3 protein. The table includes about 200,000 distinct CDR3 sequences, 60% to 75% detected once. The specimen sequenced was lung tumor tissue. All receptors come from a man aged 60-69 years with non-small cell lung cancer. Both conserved end residues are part of each CDR3. The D gene is left open where the match is weak. Rows may omit the clone size; those that give it use once, few, many or a size class.

J gene	D gene	V gene	clone size	CDR3 DNA	CDR3 protein
TRBJ2-1	TRBD2	TRBV2	once	TGTGCCAGCAGTGCTATAATAGCGGGGGAGCAGTTCTTC	CASSAIIAGEQFF
TRBJ2-7	TRBD1	TRBV11-2	.	TGTGCCAGCAGCTTAGGCCGGACAGGGGGCCGGGTGCAATACTTC	CASSLGRTGGRVQYF
TRBJ2-3	.	TRBV6-5	once	TGTGCCATCAGTTACAGGGACAACACAGATAGGCACTATTTT	CAISYRDNTDRHYF
TRBJ2-7	.	TRBV5-1	few	TGCGCCAGCAGGGGCAGGGCCCCCGAAGAGCAGTACTTC	CASRGRAPEEQYF
TRBJ1-4	TRBD1	TRBV25-1	.	TGTGCCAGCAGTGAATATAGGGACAGTGGAGAAAAACTGTTTTTT	CASSEYRDSGEKLFF
TRBJ1-1	.	TRBV20-1	many	TGCAGTGCTAGAGCGCAGGGGAACACTGAAGCTTTCTTT	CSARAQGNTEAFF
TRBJ1-3	.	TRBV6-5	.	TGTGCCAGCAGTTACTCGGTAGGCTCCGGAGGCGGAAACACCATATATTTT	CASSYSVGSGGGNTIYF
TRBJ2-5	TRBD2	TRBV20-1	many	TGCAGTGCGATTCTGGGAACTAGCGGGAGAGAGACCCAGTACTTC	CSAILGTSGRETQYF
TRBJ1-2	.	TRBV6-2/TRBV6-3	.	TGTGCCAGCAGCGAGGGACATGACTATGGCTACATCTTC	CASSEGHDYGYIF
TRBJ2-2	.	TRBV4-2	.	TGTACCAGCAGCCAAGACGGCGGGGGCCAAGCGAACACCGGGGAGCTGTTTTTT	CTSSQDGGGQANTGELFF
TRBJ2-4	.	TRBV18	once	TGTGCCAGCTCACCTCAGCCCGGGACTGAAAACATTCAGTACTTC	CASSPQPGTENIQYF
TRBJ2-1	.	TRBV28	.	TGTGACAGCAGTTTCCCAGCCTACAATGAGCAGTTCTTC	CDSSFPAYNEQFF
TRBJ2-4	TRBD1	TRBV28	.	TGTGCCATCAGCTCAGGGGGCGGCGTGGCCAAAAACATTCAGTACTTC	CAISSGGGVAKNIQYF
TRBJ1-5	TRBD1	TRBV29-1	many	TGCAGCTTTTCGACAGGGAACCAGGGTCAGCCCCAGCATTTT	CSFSTGNQGQPQHF
TRBJ2-5	.	TRBV4-1	many	TGCGCCAGCAGCCACCCACCCGGGACTAATTCAGGGGGCGAGACCCAGTACTTC	CASSHPPGTNSGGETQYF
TRBJ2-3	TRBD2	TRBV6-6	once	TGTGCCAGCAGTTATGGACTAACGGGGGGTAGAGATACGCAGTATTTT	CASSYGLTGGRDTQYF
TRBJ1-5	.	TRBV20-1	many	TGCAGTGCTAGCTATGGAAATCAGCCCCAGCATTTT	CSASYGNQPQHF
TRBJ2-7	TRBD2	TRBV4-2	.	TGTGCCAGCAGCCATCTGCCCGCCGGGACTAGCGGGTACGAGCAGTACTTC	CASSHLPAGTSGYEQYF
TRBJ2-7	.	TRBV11-3	.	TGTGCCAGCAGCTTGGATCATGCCAGGGCCTACGAGCAGTACTTC	CASSLDHARAYEQYF
TRBJ2-7	.	TRBV5-1	.	TGCGCCAGCAGCTTGGCCCCGGCGGGGCGGAGCTCCTACGAGCAGTACTTC	CASSLAPAGRSSYEQYF
TRBJ2-7	.	TRBV28	.	TGTGCCAGCAGTTCCCCCAGGAGCTTGGGCTCCTACGAGCAGTACTTC	CASSSPRSLGSYEQYF
TRBJ2-2	TRBD1	TRBV6-1	.	TGTGCCATCAGTGAAGCCTGGGGGACAGGGAACACCGGGGAGCTGTTTTTT	CAISEAWGTGNTGELFF
TRBJ1-5	.	TRBV11-2	.	TGTGCCAGCATACGTGCTCTGGGGCAGCCCCAGCATTTT	CASIRALGQPQHF
TRBJ2-2	TRBD2	TRBV20-1	.	TGCCGTGCTTATCACCCCGGGTCTAGCGGGAGGGCCGTGACCGGGGAGTTGTTTTTT	CRAYHPGSSGRAVTGELFF
TRBJ2-7	TRBD2	TRBV11-3	.	TGTGCCAGCAGCTTATTAGCGGGGGTACTCGATCAGTACTTC	CASSLLAGVLDQYF
TRBJ2-4	TRBD2	TRBV20-1	few	TGCAGTGCTAGAGATCAGGGACTAGCCAAAAAGATTCAGTACTTC	CSARDQGLAKKIQYF
TRBJ1-5	.	TRBV19	.	TGTACCAGTAGTGGGCAGCGTGGAAGCAATCAGCCCCAGCATTTT	CTSSGQRGSNQPQHF
TRBJ1-1	.	TRBV20-1	.	TGCAGTGCTAGAGACCCCAGTACAGCTTTGAACACTGAAGCTTTCTTC	CSARDPSTALNTEAFF